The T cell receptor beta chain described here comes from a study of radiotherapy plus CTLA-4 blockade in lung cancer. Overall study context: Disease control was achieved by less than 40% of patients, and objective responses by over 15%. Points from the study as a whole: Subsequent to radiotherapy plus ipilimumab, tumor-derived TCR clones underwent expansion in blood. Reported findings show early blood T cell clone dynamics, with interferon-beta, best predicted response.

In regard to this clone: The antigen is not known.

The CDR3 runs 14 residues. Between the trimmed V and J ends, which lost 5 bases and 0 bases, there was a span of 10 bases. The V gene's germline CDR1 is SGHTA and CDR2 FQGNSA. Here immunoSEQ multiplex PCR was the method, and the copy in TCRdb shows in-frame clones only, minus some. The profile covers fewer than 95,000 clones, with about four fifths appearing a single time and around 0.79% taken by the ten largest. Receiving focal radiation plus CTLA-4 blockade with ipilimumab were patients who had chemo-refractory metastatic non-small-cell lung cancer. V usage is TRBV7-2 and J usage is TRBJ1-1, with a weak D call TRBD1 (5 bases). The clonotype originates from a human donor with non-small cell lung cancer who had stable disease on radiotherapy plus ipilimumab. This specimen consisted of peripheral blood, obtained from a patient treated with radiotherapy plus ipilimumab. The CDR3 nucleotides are TGTGCCAGCAGCCCCGGGACCGTGAACACTGAAGCTTTCTTT. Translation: CASSPGTVNTEAFF.